A single sample gave rise to the 4 T cell receptor beta chains below, sequenced in a study of blood T cells in healthy people across ages. Primers used in a second PCR of roughly 6 to 12 cycles were a sample-barcoded 5' primer and a J-beta primer mix. TCRdb fed the 5' RACE reads into MiXCR, producing one record per CDR3 protein. There are around 500,000 distinct CDR3 sequences in the sample; roughly 43% occur only once, and around 23% lies in the top ten. Sample: blood. These receptors were taken from an older man in good health.

This clonotype has more than one count but fewer than ten. V usage is TRBV7-2 and J usage is TRBJ2-7; TRBD1 is a possible D gene (6 bases). Trimming removed 5 bases from V and 3 bases from J, with 17 bases in between. CDR3 length: 15 residues. Germline V gene sequence: CDR1 SGHTA, CDR2 FQGNSA. The CDR3 protein is CASSRLLGGDYEQYF. The CDR3 nucleotides are TGTGCCAGCAGCCGCCTGCTAGGGGGAGACTACGAGCAGTACTTC. Combining the CDR3 with reference TRBV7-2 and TRBJ2-7 gives the whole variable domain GAGVSQSPSNKVTEKGKDVELRCDPISGHTALYWYRQSLGQGLEFLIYFQGNSAPDKSGLPSDRFSAERTGGSVSTLTIQRTQQEDSAVYLCASSRLLGGDYEQYFGPGTRLTVT.

The rearrangement joins TRBV20-1 to TRBJ1-2; D remains ambiguous. CDR1 is DFQATT, CDR2 SNEGSKA, per germline (reference sequence). The CDR3 totals 14 residues. Deletions cut 0 bases from V and 1 base from J, with 9 bases between. The CDR3 nucleotides are TGCAGTGCTAGAGATCAACGGCTTAACTATGGCTACACCTTC. Translation gives CSARDQRLNYGYTF.

This sequence joins TRBV3-1 and TRBJ2-7, with TRBD1 matching 9 bases. The CDR3 extends over 19 amino acids. V dropped 1 base and J dropped 0; count of bases not matched to a gene: 13. Germline V gene lookup returns CDR1 LGHDT and CDR2 YNNKEL (reference sequence). CDR3 amino acids: CASSQGLTRTGAYSYEQYF. DNA for the CDR3: TGTGCCAGCAGCCAAGGATTGACTCGGACAGGGGCATACTCCTACGAGCAGTACTTC.

At least ten counts were recorded for this clonotype. The chain links TRBV6-6 to TRBJ2-1, with TRBD2 matching over 11 bases. Germline trimming cut 6 bases from V and 5 bases from J; bases unmatched to any gene: 6. This CDR3 region has 15 residues. Germline V lookup: CDR1 MNHNY, CDR2 SVGAGI (reference sequence). The CDR3 region is CASSDGTSGNNEQFF. CDR3 in DNA: TGTGCCAGCAGCGACGGGACTAGCGGAAACAATGAGCAGTTCTTC.